Reported below is one TCR beta chain. Its antigen is unknown. After constant-region reverse-primer amplification, full-length variable regions underwent semi-nested PCR with Nested Universal Primer A. A single record per CDR3 protein comes from TCRdb applying MiXCR to the 5' RACE reads. The sample carries roughly 64,000 distinct CDR3 sequences, roughly 22% recorded once. Trimming took off 5 bases at V and 8 bases at J, with 16 bases between the two ends. The CDR3 is 14 amino acids. The germline CDR1 and CDR2 sequences are MNHNY and SVGAGI (reference sequence). CD4+CD45RO+CD25- cells were isolated as memory CD4+ T cells. Overall study results and limits: Tumor Treg TCRs overlapped most with tumor naive CD4+ cells.

The clonotype was recovered from a female donor with breast cancer. The sequencing input was memory CD4+ T cells sorted from a lymph node. Subset: memory CD4+ T cells, CD4+CD45RO+CD25-. The chain joins TRBV6-6 to TRBJ2-1, with D possibly being TRBD1 (5 bases). For the CDR3, the DNA is TGTGCCAGCAGTCACAGTAGGGGTGTGGATGAGCAGTTCTTC. Translating it yields CASSHSRGVDEQFF.